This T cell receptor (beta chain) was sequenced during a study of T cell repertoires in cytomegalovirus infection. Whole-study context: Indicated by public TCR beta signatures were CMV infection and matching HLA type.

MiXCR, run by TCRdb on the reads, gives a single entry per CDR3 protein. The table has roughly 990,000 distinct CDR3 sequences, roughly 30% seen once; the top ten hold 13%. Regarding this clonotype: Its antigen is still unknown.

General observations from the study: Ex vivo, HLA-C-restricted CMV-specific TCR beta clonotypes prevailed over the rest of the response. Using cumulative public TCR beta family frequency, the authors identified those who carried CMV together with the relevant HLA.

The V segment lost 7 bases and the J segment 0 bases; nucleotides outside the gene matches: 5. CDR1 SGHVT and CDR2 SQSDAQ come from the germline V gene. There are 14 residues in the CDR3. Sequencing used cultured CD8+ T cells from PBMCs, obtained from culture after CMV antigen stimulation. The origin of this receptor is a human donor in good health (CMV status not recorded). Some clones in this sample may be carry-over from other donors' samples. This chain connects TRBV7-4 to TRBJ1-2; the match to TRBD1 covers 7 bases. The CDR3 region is CASTPGGTNYGYTF. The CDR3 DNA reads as TGTGCCAGCACCCCAGGGGGAACTAACTATGGCTACACCTTC.